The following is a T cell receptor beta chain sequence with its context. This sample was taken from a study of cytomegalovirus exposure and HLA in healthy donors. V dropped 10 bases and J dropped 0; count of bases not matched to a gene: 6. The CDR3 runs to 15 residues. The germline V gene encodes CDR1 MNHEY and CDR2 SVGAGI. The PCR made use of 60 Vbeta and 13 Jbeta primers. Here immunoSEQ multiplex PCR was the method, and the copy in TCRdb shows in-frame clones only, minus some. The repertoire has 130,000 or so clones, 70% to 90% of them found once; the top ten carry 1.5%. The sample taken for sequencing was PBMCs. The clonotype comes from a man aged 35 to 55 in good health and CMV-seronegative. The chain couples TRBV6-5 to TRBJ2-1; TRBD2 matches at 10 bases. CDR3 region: CATSEREGSYNEQFF. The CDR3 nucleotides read TGTGCCACCTCAGAGCGGGAGGGCTCCTACAATGAGCAGTTCTTC.